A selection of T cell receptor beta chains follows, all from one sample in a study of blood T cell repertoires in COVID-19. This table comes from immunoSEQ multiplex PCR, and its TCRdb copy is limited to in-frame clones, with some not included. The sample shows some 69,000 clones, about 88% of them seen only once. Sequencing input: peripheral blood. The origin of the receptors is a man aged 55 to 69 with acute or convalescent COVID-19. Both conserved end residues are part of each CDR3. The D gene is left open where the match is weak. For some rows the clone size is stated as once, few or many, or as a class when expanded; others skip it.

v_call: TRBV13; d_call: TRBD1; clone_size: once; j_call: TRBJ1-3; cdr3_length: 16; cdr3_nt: TGTGCCAGCAGCTTTTTGGGACAGGGGCTGGGAAACACCATATATTTT; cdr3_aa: CASSFLGQGLGNTIYF
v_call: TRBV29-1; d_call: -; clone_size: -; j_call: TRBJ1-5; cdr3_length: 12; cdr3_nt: TGCAGCGTTGTGGACACGTTCCAATCCCAGCATTTT; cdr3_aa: CSVVDTFQSQHF
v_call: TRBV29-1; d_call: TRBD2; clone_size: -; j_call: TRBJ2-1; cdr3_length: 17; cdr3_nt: TGCAGCGTTGGACTAGCGGGGATCGTCAGCTCCTACAATGAGCAGTTCTTC; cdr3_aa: CSVGLAGIVSSYNEQFF
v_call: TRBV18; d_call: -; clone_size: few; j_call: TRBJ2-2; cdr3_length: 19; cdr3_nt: TGTGCCAGCTCACCAAATATCGGGGGACGGCCAGGGAACACCGGGGAGCTGTTTTTT; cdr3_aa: CASSPNIGGRPGNTGELFF
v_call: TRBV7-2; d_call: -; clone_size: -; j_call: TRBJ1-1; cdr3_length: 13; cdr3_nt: TGTGCCAGCAGCTTAGGGCTGCTCAGGGAAGCTTTCTTT; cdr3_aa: CASSLGLLREAFF
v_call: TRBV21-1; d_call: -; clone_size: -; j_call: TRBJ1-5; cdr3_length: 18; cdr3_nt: TGTGCCAGCAGCAAAGGAAGGGACAGATTTTATAGCAATCAGCCCCAGCATTTT; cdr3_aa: CASSKGRDRFYSNQPQHF
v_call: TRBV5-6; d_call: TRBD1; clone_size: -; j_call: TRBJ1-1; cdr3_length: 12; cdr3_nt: TGTGCCAGCAGCTCATTTACAGGGGTGGCTTTCTTT; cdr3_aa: CASSSFTGVAFF
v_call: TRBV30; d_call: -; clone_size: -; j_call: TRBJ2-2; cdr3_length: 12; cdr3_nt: TGTGCCTGGAGTATCAGGGGCGGGGAGCTGTTTTTT; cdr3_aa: CAWSIRGGELFF
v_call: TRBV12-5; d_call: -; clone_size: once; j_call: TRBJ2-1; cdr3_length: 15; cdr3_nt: TGTGCTAGTGGTTTGGGACAGTCCCCTCTGGATGAGCAGTTCTTC; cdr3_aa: CASGLGQSPLDEQFF
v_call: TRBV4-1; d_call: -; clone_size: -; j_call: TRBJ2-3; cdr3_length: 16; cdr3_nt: TGCGCCAGCAGCCAACCCTACGGGTCTAGCACAGATACGCAGTATTTT; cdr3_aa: CASSQPYGSSTDTQYF
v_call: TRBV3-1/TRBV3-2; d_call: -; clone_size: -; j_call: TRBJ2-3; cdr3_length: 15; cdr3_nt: TGTGCCAGCAGCCAAGGGTCCCAGAGCACAGATACGCAGTATTTT; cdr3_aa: CASSQGSQSTDTQYF
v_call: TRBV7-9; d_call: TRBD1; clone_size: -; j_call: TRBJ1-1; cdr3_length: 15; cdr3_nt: TGTGCCAGCAGCTCCCCGGGACAGGGTCTCACTGAAGCTTTCTTT; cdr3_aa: CASSSPGQGLTEAFF
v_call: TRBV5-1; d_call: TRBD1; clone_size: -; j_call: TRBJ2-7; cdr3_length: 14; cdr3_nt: TGCGCCAGCAGCTTAAGACAGGGATCCTACGAGCAGTACTTC; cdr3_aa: CASSLRQGSYEQYF
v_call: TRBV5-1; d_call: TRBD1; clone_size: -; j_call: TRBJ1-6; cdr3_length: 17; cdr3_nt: TGCGCCAGCAGCCAAAATCCGGGACAGGGCAGTGGTTCACCCCTCCACTTT; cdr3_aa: CASSQNPGQGSGSPLHF
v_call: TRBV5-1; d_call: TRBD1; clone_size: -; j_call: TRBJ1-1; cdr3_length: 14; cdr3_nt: TGCGCCAGCAGCCTTGGACAGGGCCAAACTGAAGCTTTCTTT; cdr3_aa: CASSLGQGQTEAFF
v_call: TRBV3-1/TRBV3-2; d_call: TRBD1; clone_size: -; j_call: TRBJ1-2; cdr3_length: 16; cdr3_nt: TGTGCCAGCAGCCAATACGCAGGGGGCTCGAGCTATGGCTACACCTTC; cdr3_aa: CASSQYAGGSSYGYTF
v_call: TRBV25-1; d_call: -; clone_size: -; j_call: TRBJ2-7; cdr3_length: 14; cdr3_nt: TGTGCCAGCAGTGATACGAACACGCCCTACGAGCAGTACTTC; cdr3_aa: CASSDTNTPYEQYF
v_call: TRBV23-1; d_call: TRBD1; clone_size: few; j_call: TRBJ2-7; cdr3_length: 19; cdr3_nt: TGCGCCAGCAGTCAATCGTGGTTCGGACAGGGGGTGGGCTCCTACGAGCAGTACTTC; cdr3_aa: CASSQSWFGQGVGSYEQYF
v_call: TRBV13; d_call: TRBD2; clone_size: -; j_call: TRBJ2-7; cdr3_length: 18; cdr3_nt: TGTGCCAGCAGCTTAGCAGGGGGACTAGCAGAAGGAGGGTACGAGCAGTACTTC; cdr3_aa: CASSLAGGLAEGGYEQYF
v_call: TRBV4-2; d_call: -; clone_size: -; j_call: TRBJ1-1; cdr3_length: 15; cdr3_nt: TGTGCCAGCAGCCAAGAATCCAGCCGGGGGGCTGAAGCTTTCTTT; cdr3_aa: CASSQESSRGAEAFF